Each of the 17 T cell receptor beta chains below was sequenced from the same sample in a study of spatial heterogeneity in lung cancer. The antigens these receptors bind are not known. TCRdb itself ran the 5' RACE reads through MiXCR, one entry per CDR3 protein. The sample includes around 7,500 distinct CDR3 sequences, around 18% of them seen just once. Regarding time point: sample taken at primary tumor resection. Whole-study findings and limits: Tumors with more nonsynonymous mutations had more expanded intratumoral alpha and beta TCRs.

The source was lung tumor tissue, collected at surgery. These receptors all come from a female donor with early-stage non-small cell lung cancer.

In its sample, this clonotype ranks as medium-sized. The rearrangement links TRBV5-1 to TRBJ2-3; D unresolved. Trimming removed 0 bases from V and 2 bases from J, with 7 bases in between. CDR1 is SGHRS, CDR2 YFSETQ, per germline. CDR3 length equals 14 residues. The CDR3 sequence is CASSLAATTDTQYF. CDR3 bases: TGCGCCAGCAGCTTGGCTGCTACCACAGATACGCAGTATTTT.

The gene calls are TRBV6-5 and TRBJ1-4, with no clear D. Germline lookup yields CDR1 MNHEY and CDR2 SVGAGI. V was trimmed by 6 bases and J by 0 bases, leaving 14 bases between them. This CDR3 has 16 amino acids. The CDR3: CASSRYGRTTNEKLFF. As DNA, the CDR3 is TGTGCCAGCAGCCGCTATGGACGGACAACTAATGAAAAACTGTTTTTT.

By its share, this clonotype is medium-sized. The chain carries TRBV20-1 and TRBJ1-1, with 7 nucleotides matching TRBD1. The CDR3 spans 16 residues. Germline CDR1 reads DFQATT; CDR2 reads SNEGSKA (reference sequence). V was pared by 0 bases and J by 5 bases, with 12 bases of the junction left unmatched. This CDR3 is CSARDPRGNLGTEAFF. As DNA, the CDR3 is TGCAGTGCTAGAGATCCCAGGGGGAATTTGGGAACTGAAGCTTTCTTT.

The J gene is TRBJ2-3, the V gene TRBV11-2; the D is unclear. In germline, CDR1 is SGHAT, CDR2 FQNNGV. The CDR3 length is 13 residues. Trimming cost V 0 bases and J 6 bases, with 7 bases left between them. As DNA, the CDR3 is TGTGCCAGCAGCTTAGATCGCGACGATACGCAGTATTTT. It specifies CASSLDRDDTQYF.

V and J are TRBV7-2 and TRBJ1-2, with D hard to call. The V and J ends lost 4 bases and 4 bases respectively, with 16 bases between them. CDR3 length: 15 residues. Germline V gene sequence: CDR1 SGHTA, CDR2 FQGNSA. As DNA, the CDR3 is TGTGCCAGCAGCTCTTATCTGACACGGCTCTATGGCTACACCTTC. This encodes CASSSYLTRLYGYTF.

This chain connects TRBV5-1 to TRBJ1-2; TRBD1 is a possible D gene (6 bases). Germline V lookup: CDR1 SGHRS, CDR2 YFSETQ. The V end was cut by 4 bases, the J end by 6 bases, with 16 bases between. The CDR3 sequence is 14 residues long. The CDR3 region is CASSPLRTGNGYTF. The CDR3, as DNA: TGCGCCAGCAGCCCCCTACGTACAGGGAATGGCTACACCTTC.

The CDR3 loop reads CSAFVAGSSYNEQFF. The DNA for the CDR3 is TGCAGTGCTTTTGTAGCGGGGAGCTCCTACAATGAGCAGTTCTTC. The chain recombines TRBV20-1 with TRBJ2-1, with TRBD2 identical over 8 bases. Per the germline V gene, CDR1 is DFQATT and CDR2 is SNEGSKA (reference sequence). CDR3 length: 15 amino acids. V was clipped by 5 bases and J by 0 bases; unmatched bases: 6.

This clonotype was seen a handful of times. The V and J genes are TRBV7-9 and TRBJ2-3; D is unclear. The CDR3 contains 14 residues. Germline CDR1 and CDR2: SEHNR and FQNEAQ (reference sequence). The germline V and J ends were trimmed by 5 bases and 4 bases, with 13 bases remaining between them. For the CDR3, the DNA is TGTGCCAGCAGCGGAGACCGCCTCGCAGATACGCAGTATTTT. This encodes CASSGDRLADTQYF. The full variable domain, with the rest looked up from reference TRBV7-9 and TRBJ2-3, is DTGVSQNPRHKITKRGQNVTFRCDPISEHNRLYWYRQTLGQGPEFLTYFQNEAQLEKSRLLSDRFSAERPKGSFSTLEIQRTEQGDSAMYLCASSGDRLADTQYFGPGTRLTVL.

This clonotype ranks as medium-sized. This sequence joins TRBV20-1 and TRBJ1-4; TRBD1 is a possible D gene (5 bases). In germline, CDR1 is DFQATT, CDR2 SNEGSKA (reference sequence). Between the trimmed V and J ends, which lost 3 bases and 3 bases, there was a span of 8 bases. The CDR3 length is 13 residues. The CDR3 loop reads CSASGGANEKLFF. CDR3 bases: TGCAGTGCTAGCGGGGGGGCTAATGAAAAACTGTTTTTT.

The chain carries TRBV5-1 and TRBJ1-2, with TRBD1 matching 7 bases. The CDR3 contains 14 residues. The V and J ends lost 3 bases and 2 bases, in that order; junction bases with no gene match: 4. Germline CDR1 reads SGHRS; CDR2 reads YFSETQ. The CDR3 region is CASSSIQGNYGYTF. The CDR3 DNA sequence: TGCGCCAGCAGCTCCATACAGGGGAACTATGGCTACACCTTC.

In its sample, this clonotype is medium-sized. The rearrangement links TRBV7-9 to TRBJ2-2; D assignment may be TRBD1 or TRBD2 (5 bases each). The CDR3 contains 15 residues. Germline V gives CDR1 SEHNR, CDR2 FQNEAQ (reference sequence). Trimming left V 5 bases short and J 1 base short, with 11 bases between. DNA for the CDR3: TGTGCCAGCAGCACGGGACCCTTGAACACCGGGGAGCTGTTTTTT. Amino acids: CASSTGPLNTGELFF.

This clonotype was seen a few times. This chain links TRBV9 with TRBJ1-1; no clear D. Trimming shortened V by 1 base and J by 1 base, and 11 bases separated the two germline ends. Germline CDR1 is SGDLS and CDR2 is YYNGEE. This CDR3 is 15 amino acids long. The CDR3 DNA reads as TGTGCCAGCAGCGTATGGCCGGCCGCGAACACTGAAGCTTTCTTT. This encodes CASSVWPAANTEAFF.

This clonotype was counted only a few times. The V and J genes are TRBV12-5 and TRBJ2-5, with TRBD2 matching 7 bases. CDR1 LGHNT and CDR2 FRNRAP come from the germline V gene. The CDR3 runs 13 residues. V dropped 6 bases and J dropped 1; count of bases not matched to a gene: 2. The chain's CDR3 is CASGASGQETQYF. CDR3 bases: TGTGCTAGTGGAGCTAGCGGCCAAGAGACCCAGTACTTC.

The sample holds a few counts of this clonotype. V gene TRBV7-2 combines with J gene TRBJ2-3; D may correspond to TRBD1 or TRBD2 (6 bases each). Trimming took 3 bases from V and 3 from J, leaving 10 bases between them. Germline V gene lookup returns CDR1 SGHTA and CDR2 FQGNSA. This CDR3 is built from 14 residues. The CDR3 sequence is CASSFGGGTDTQYF. The CDR3 DNA is TGTGCCAGCAGCTTTGGAGGGGGGACAGATACGCAGTATTTT.

The chain combines TRBV12-3 or TRBV12-4 with TRBJ1-1; 9 bases match TRBD1. J lost 5 bases, V lost 3 bases, and 4 bases had no gene match. This CDR3 contains 14 residues. CDR3 residues: CASSFGTGLTEAFF. CDR3 bases: TGTGCCAGCAGTTTCGGGACAGGGTTGACTGAAGCTTTCTTT.

This clonotype was counted between two and nine times. The rearrangement links TRBV6-6 to TRBJ1-5; 8 bases are shared with TRBD1. This CDR3 has 15 residues. Looked up from germline, CDR1 is MNHNY and CDR2 is SVGAGI (reference sequence). The J segment lost 5 bases and the V segment lost 6 bases, leaving 9 bases of the junction unmatched. The CDR3, as DNA: TGTGCCAGCAGCTCTGGGACAGGCGGGTATCAGCCCCAGCATTTT. Its translation is CASSSGTGGYQPQHF.

A single count supports this clonotype. This chain uses TRBV30 with TRBJ2-7; 8 nucleotides agree with TRBD2. CDR1 is GTSNPN and CDR2 is SVGIG in the germline V gene (reference sequence). The CDR3 covers 15 residues. The J segment lost 6 bases and the V segment lost 0 bases, leaving 10 bases of the junction unmatched. CDR3 residues: CAWSVPGLAFSEQYF. CDR3 DNA sequence: TGTGCCTGGAGTGTCCCCGGACTAGCTTTCTCCGAGCAGTACTTC.